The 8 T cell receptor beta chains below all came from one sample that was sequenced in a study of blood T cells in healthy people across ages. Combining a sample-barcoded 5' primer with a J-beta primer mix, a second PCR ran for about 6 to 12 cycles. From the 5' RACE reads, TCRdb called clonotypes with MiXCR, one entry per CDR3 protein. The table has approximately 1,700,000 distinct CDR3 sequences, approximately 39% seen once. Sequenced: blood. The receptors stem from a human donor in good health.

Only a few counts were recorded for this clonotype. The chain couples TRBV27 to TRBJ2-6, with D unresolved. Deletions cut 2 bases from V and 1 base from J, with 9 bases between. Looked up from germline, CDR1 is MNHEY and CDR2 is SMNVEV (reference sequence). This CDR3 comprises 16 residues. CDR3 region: CASSLRPESGANVLTF. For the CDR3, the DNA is TGTGCCAGCAGTTTACGTCCAGAGTCTGGGGCCAACGTCCTGACTTTC. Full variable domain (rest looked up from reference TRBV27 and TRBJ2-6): EAQVTQNPRYLITVTGKKLTVTCSQNMNHEYMSWYRQDPGLGLRQIYYSMNVEVTDKGDVPEGYKVSRKEKRNFPLILESPSPNQTSLYFCASSLRPESGANVLTFGAGSRLTVL.

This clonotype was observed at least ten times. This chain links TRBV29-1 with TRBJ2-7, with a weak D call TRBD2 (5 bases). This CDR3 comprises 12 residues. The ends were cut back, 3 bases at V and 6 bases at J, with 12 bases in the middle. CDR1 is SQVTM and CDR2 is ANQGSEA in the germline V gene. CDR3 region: CSVERGPREQYF. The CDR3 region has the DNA TGCAGCGTTGAGAGAGGGCCGCGCGAGCAGTACTTC.

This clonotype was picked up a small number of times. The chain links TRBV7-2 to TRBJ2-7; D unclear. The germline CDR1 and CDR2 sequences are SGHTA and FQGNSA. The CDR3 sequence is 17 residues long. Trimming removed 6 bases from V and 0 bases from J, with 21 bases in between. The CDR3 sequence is CASRLRLLQRDSYEQYF. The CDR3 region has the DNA TGTGCCAGCAGGCTCCGTTTGCTACAGCGAGACTCCTACGAGCAGTACTTC.

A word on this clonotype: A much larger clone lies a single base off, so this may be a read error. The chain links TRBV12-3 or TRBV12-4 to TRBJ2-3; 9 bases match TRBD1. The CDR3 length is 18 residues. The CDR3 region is CASSYRTGVQAGTDAQYF. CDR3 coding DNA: TGTGCCAGCAGTTACCGGACAGGGGTACAAGCCGGCACAGATGCGCAGTATTTT.

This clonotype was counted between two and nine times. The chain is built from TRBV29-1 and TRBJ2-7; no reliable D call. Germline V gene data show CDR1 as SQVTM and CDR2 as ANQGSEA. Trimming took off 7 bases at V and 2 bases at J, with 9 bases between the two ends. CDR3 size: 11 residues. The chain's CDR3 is CSAAEAYEQYF. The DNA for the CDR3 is TGCAGCGCCGCTGAGGCCTACGAGCAGTACTTC.

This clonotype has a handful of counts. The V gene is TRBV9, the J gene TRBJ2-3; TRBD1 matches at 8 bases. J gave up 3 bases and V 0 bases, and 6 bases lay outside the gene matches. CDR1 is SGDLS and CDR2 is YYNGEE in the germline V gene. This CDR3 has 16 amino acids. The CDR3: CASSVAGGYETDTQYF. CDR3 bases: TGTGCCAGCAGCGTAGCAGGGGGCTATGAGACAGATACGCAGTATTTT. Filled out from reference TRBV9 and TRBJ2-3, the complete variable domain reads DSGVTQTPKHLITATGQRVTLRCSPRSGDLSVYWYQQSLDQGLQFLIQYYNGEERAKGNILERFSAQQFPDLHSELNLSSLELGDSALYFCASSVAGGYETDTQYFGPGTRLTVL.

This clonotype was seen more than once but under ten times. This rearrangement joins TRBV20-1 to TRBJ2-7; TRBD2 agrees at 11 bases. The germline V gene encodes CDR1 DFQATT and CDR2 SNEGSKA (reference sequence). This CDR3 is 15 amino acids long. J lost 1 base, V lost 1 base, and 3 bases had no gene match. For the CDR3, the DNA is TGCAGTGCTAGAGGAAGACTAGCGGGGTCCTACGAGCAGTACTTC. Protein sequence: CSARGRLAGSYEQYF.

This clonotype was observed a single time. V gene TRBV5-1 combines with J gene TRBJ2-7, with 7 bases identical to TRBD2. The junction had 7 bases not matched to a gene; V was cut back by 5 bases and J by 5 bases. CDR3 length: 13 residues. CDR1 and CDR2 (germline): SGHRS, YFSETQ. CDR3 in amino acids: CASSGAGRNEQYF. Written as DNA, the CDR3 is TGCGCCAGCAGTGGAGCGGGGCGCAACGAGCAGTACTTC.